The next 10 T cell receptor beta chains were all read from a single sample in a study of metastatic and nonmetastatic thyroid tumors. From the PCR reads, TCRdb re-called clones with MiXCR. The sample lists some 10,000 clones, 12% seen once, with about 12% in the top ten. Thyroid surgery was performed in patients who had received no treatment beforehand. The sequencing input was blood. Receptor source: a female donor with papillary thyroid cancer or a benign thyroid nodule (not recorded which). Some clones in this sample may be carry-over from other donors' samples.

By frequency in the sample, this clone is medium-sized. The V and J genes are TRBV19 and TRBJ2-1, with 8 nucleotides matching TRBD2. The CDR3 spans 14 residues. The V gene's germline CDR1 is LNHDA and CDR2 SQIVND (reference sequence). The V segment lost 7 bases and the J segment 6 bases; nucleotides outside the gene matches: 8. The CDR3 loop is CASKESSGRNEQFF. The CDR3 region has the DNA TGTGCCAGTAAGGAATCTAGCGGGCGCAATGAGCAGTTCTTC.

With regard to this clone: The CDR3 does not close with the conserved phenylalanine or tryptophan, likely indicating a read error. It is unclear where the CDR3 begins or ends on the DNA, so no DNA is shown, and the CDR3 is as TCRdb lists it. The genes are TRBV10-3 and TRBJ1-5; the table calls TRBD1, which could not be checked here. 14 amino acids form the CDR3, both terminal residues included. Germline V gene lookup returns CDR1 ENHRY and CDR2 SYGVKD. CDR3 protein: CAISGTNSNQPQNL.

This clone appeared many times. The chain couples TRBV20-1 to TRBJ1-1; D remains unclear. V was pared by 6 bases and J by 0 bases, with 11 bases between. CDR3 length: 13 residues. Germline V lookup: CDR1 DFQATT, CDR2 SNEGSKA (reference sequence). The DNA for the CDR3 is TGCAGTGCCCCCGGGCAGTTGAACACTGAAGCTTTCTTT. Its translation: CSAPGQLNTEAFF.

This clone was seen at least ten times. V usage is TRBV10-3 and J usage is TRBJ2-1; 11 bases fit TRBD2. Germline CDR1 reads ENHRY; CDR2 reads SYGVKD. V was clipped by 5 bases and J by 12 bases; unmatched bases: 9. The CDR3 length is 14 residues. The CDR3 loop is CAISPGLADLGQFF. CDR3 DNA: TGTGCCATCAGTCCGGGACTAGCGGATCTGGGGCAGTTCTTC.

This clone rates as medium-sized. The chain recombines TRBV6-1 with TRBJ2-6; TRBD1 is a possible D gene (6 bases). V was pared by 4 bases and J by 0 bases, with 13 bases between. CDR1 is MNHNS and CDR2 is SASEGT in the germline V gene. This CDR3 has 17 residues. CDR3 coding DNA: TGTGCCAGCAGTGCAACGACAGGACTCTCTGGGGCCAACGTCCTGACTTTC. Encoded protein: CASSATTGLSGANVLTF.

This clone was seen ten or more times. The CDR3 spells CASSFRGRNEQFF. The CDR3 DNA reads as TGTGCCAGCAGTTTCCGGGGTAGGAATGAGCAGTTCTTC. V gene TRBV27 combines with J gene TRBJ2-1, with D perhaps TRBD2 (5 bases). The germline V and J ends were trimmed by 3 bases and 7 bases, with 10 bases remaining between them. Germline V gene sequence: CDR1 MNHEY, CDR2 SMNVEV (reference sequence). This CDR3 contains 13 residues.

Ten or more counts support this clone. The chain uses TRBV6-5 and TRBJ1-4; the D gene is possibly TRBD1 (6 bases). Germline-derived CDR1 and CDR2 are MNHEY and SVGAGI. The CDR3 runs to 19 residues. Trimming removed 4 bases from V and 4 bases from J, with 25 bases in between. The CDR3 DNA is TGTGCCAGCAGTTCCCCAGGCGGAAGGGGGAAACTCTTTAATGAAAAACTGTTTTTT. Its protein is CASSSPGGRGKLFNEKLFF.

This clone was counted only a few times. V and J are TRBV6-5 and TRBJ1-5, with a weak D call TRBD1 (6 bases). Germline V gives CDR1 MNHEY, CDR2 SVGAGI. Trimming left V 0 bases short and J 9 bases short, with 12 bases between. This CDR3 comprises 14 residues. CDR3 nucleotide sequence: TGTGCCAGCAGTTACTCGAGGGGGTTCGGGCCCCAGCATTTT. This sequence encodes CASSYSRGFGPQHF.

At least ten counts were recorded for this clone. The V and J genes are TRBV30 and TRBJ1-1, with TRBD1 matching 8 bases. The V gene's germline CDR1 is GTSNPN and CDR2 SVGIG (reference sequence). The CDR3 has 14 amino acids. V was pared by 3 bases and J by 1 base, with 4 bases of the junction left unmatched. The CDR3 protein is CAWRTGARNTEAFF. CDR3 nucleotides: TGTGCCTGGAGGACAGGGGCACGGAACACTGAAGCTTTCTTT. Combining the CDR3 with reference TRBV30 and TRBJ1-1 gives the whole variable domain SQTIHQWPATLVQPVGSPLSLECTVEGTSNPNLYWYRQAAGRGLQLLFYSVGIGQISSEVPQNLSASRPQDRQFILSSKKLLLSDSGFYLCAWRTGARNTEAFFGQGTRLTVV.

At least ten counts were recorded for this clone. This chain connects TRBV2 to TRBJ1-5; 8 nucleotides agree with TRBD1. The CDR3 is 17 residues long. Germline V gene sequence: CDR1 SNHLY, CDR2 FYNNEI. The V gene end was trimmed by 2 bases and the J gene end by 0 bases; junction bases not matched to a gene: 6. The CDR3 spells CASSELLGQDSNQPQHF. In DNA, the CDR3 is TGTGCCAGCAGTGAACTCTTGGGACAGGATAGCAATCAGCCCCAGCATTTT.